Here is one T cell receptor beta chain with its context. The antigen is undetermined. TCRdb reprocessed the RACE reads via MiXCR and lists one record per CDR3 protein. The sample yields 35,000 to 45,000 distinct CDR3 sequences, roughly 12% seen once. The data were obtained in a study of human T cells and chemical hapten exposure. Time point meaning: pre-sensitization, week 0. The treatment is: therapeutic diphenylcyclopropenone sensitization with weekly scalp DPC. Total RNA came from unfractionated whole blood. Trimming at V came to 5 bases and at J to 3 bases, leaving 10 bases not matched to a gene. The CDR3 extends over 15 amino acids. Per germline, CDR1 SGHKS and CDR2 YYEKEE (reference sequence). Study-wide results and limits: Expanded TCRs produced significantly more large CDR3 similarity clusters than controls did. High-frequency TCRs, those above 1 in 1000, stayed the same after DPC sensitization.

V and J are TRBV5-5 and TRBJ2-7; TRBD2 matches 8 bases. This TCR was sampled from a woman in her thirties or forties with alopecia areata. Some clones in this sample may be carry-over from other donors' samples. This specimen consisted of whole blood, obtained in connection with sensitization to the hapten diphenylcyclopropenone (DPC). The CDR3 coding sequence is TGTGCCAGCAGTCCCGGGCTAGCGGGTTTCTACGAGCAGTACTTC. Its protein is CASSPGLAGFYEQYF.